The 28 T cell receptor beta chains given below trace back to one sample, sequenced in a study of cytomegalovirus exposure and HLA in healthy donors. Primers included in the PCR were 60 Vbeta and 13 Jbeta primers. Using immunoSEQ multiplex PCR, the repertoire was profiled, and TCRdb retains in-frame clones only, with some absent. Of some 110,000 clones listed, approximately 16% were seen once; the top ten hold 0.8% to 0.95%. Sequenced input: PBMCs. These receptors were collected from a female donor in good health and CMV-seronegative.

This CDR3 reads CASSPGRVPYYEQYF. The CDR3 coding sequence is TGTGCCAGCAGCCCCGGCAGGGTCCCCTACTACGAGCAGTACTTC. The chain has TRBV7-6 and TRBJ2-7; perhaps TRBD1 as D (5 bases). Trimming pared 5 bases from V and 3 bases from J, leaving 17 bases between. This CDR3 is built from 15 residues. Germline V lookup: CDR1 SGHVS, CDR2 FNYEAQ.

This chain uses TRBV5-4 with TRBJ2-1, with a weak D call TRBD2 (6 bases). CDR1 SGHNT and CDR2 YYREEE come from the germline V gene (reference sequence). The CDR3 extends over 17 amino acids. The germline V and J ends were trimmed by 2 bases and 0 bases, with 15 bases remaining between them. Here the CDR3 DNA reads TGTGCCAGCAGCTTCATAGGGGCGGGACCCTCCTACAATGAGCAGTTCTTC. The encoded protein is CASSFIGAGPSYNEQFF.

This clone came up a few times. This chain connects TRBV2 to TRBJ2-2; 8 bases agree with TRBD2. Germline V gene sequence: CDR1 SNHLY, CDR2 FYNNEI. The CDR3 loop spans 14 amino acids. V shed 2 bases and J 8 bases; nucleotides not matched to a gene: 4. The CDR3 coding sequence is TGTGCCAGCAGTGAATGGGCTAGCGGGGGGGAGCTGTTTTTT. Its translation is CASSEWASGGELFF.

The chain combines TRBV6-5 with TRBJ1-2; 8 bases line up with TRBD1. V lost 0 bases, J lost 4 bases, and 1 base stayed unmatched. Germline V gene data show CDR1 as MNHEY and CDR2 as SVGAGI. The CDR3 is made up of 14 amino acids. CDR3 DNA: TGTGCCAGCAGTTACTCCGACAGGGGCTATGGCTACACCTTC. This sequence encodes CASSYSDRGYGYTF.

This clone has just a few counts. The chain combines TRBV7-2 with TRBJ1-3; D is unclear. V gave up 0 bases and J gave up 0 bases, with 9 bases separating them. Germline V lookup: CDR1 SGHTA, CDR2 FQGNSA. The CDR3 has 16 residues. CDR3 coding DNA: TGTGCCAGCAGCTTAGCGCCGGGGTACTCTGGAAACACCATATATTTT. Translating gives CASSLAPGYSGNTIYF.

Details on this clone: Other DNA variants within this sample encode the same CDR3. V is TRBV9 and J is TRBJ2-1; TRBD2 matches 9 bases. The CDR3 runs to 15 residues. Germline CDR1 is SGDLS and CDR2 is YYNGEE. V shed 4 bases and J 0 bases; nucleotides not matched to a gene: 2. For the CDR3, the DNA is TGTGCCAGCAGCTATAGCGGGGGCTCCTACAATGAGCAGTTCTTC. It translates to CASSYSGGSYNEQFF. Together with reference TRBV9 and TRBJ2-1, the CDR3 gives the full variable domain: DSGVTQTPKHLITATGQRVTLRCSPRSGDLSVYWYQQSLDQGLQFLIQYYNGEERAKGNILERFSAQQFPDLHSELNLSSLELGDSALYFCASSYSGGSYNEQFFGPGTRLTVL.

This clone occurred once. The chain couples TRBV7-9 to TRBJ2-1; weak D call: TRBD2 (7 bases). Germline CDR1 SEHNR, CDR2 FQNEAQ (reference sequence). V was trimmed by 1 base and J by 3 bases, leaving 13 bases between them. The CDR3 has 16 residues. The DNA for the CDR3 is TGTGCCAGCAGCTTAGTAGGGGGGGGGAACTACAATGAGCAGTTCTTC. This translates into CASSLVGGGNYNEQFF.

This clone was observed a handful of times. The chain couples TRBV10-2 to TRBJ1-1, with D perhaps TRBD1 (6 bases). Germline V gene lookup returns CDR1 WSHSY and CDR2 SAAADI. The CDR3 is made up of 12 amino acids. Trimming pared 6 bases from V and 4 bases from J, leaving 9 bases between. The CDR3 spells CASRDSSTEAFF. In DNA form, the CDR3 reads TGCGCCAGCAGGGACAGTTCCACTGAAGCTTTCTTT.

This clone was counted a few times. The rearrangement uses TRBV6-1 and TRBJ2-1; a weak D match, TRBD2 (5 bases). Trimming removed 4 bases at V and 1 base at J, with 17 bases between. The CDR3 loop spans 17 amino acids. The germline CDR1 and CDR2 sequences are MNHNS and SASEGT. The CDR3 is CASSGPFGVPSYNEQFF. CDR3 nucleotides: TGTGCCAGCAGTGGGCCTTTCGGGGTTCCATCCTACAATGAGCAGTTCTTC.

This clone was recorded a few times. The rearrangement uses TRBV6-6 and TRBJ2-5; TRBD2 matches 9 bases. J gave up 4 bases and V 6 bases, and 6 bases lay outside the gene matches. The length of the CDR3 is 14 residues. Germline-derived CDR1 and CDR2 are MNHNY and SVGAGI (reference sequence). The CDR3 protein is CASRGGRARETQYF. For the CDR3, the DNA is TGTGCCAGCAGAGGCGGGAGGGCCCGAGAGACCCAGTACTTC.

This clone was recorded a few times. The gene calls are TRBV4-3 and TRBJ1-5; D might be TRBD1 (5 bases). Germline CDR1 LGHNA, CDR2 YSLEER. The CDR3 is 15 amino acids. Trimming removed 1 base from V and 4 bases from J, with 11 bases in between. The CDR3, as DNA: TGCGCCAGCAGCCAAGGTCGCCAGGGAAATCAGCCCCAGCATTTT. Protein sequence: CASSQGRQGNQPQHF.

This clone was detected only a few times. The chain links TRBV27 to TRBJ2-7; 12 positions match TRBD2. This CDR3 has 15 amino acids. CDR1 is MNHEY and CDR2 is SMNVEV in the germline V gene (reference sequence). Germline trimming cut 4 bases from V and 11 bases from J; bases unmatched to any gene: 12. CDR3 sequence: CASSSSSGRASVKYF. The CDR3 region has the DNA TGTGCCAGCAGTTCCTCTAGCGGGAGGGCCTCAGTTAAGTACTTC.

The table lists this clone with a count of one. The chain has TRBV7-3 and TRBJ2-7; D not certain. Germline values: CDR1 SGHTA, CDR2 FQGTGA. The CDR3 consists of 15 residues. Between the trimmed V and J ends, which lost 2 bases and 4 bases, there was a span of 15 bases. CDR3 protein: CASSLSSRTGYEQYF. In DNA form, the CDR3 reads TGTGCCAGCAGCTTATCCTCCCGCACCGGTTACGAGCAGTACTTC.

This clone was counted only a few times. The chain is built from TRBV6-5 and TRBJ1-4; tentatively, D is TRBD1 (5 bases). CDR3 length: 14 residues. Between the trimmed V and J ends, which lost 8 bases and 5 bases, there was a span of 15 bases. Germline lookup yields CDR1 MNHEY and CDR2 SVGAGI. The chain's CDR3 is CASRFREANEKLFF. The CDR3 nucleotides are TGTGCCAGCCGATTCAGGGAGGCAAATGAAAAACTGTTTTTT.

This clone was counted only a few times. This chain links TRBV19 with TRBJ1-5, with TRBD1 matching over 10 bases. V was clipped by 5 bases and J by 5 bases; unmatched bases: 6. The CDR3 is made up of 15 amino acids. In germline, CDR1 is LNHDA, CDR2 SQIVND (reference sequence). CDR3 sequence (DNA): TGTGCCAGTAGTGCCCGGACAGGGGGGTATCAGCCCCAGCATTTT. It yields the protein CASSARTGGYQPQHF.

CDR3 nucleotides: TGCGCCAGCAGCCCGACTGGGACAGGGAGGGCCTCCGACCTGAACACTGAAGCTTTCTTT. Its translation is CASSPTGTGRASDLNTEAFF. The chain is built from TRBV4-1 and TRBJ1-1; 9 bases are shared with TRBD1. Germline CDR1 MGHRA, CDR2 YSYEKL. CDR3 length: 20 residues. J lost 0 bases, V lost 4 bases, and 18 bases had no gene match.

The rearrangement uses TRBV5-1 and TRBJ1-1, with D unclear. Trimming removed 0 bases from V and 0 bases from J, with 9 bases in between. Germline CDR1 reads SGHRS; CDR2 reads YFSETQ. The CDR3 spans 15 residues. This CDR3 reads CASSLGGRLNTEAFF. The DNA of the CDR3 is TGCGCCAGCAGCTTGGGAGGCAGATTGAACACTGAAGCTTTCTTT. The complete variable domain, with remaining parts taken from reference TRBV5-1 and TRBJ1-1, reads KAGVTQTPRYLIKTRGQQVTLSCSPISGHRSVSWYQQTPGQGLQFLFEYFSETQRNKGNFPGRFSGRQFSNSRSEMNVSTLELGDSALYLCASSLGGRLNTEAFFGQGTRLTVV.

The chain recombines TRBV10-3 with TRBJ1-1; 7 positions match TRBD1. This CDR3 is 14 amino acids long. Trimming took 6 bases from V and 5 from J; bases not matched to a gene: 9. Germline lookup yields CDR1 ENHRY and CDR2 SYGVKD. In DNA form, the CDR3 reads TGTGCCATCAGCACTGACAGGGTACAGACTGAAGCTTTCTTT. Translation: CAISTDRVQTEAFF.

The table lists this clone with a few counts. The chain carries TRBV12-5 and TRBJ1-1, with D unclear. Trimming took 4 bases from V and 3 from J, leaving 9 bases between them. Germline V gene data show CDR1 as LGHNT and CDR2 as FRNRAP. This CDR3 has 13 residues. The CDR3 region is CASGSTSHTEAFF. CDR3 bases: TGTGCTAGTGGTTCTACTTCCCACACTGAAGCTTTCTTT.

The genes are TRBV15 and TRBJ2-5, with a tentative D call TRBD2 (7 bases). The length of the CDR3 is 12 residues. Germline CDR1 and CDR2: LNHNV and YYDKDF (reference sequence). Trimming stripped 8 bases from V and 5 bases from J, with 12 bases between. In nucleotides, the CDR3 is TGTGCCACCGGGAGGGGGATGGAGACCCAGTACTTC. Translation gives CATGRGMETQYF.

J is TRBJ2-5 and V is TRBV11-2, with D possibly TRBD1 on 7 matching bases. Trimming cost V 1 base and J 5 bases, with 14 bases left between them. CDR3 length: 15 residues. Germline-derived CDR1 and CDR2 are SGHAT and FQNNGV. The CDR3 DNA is TGTGCCAGCAGCTTAGTTTTACAGGGGAGGGAGACCCAGTACTTC. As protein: CASSLVLQGRETQYF.

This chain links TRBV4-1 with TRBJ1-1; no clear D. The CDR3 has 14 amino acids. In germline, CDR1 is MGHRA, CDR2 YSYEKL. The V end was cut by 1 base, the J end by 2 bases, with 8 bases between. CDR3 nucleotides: TGCGCCAGCAGCCAAGTAATAGAAAACACTGAAGCTTTCTTT. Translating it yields CASSQVIENTEAFF.

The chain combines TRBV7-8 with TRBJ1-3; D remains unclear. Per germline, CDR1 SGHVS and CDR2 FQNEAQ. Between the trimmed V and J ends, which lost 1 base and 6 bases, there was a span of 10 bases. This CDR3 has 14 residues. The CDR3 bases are TGTGCCAGCAGCTTAGGCTTTCAGATAAACACCATATATTTT. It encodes CASSLGFQINTIYF.

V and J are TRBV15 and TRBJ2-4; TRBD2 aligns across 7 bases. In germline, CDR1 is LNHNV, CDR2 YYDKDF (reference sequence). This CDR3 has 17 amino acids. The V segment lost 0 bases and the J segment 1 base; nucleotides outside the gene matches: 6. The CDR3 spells CATSRDWEGFAKNIQYF. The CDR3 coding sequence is TGTGCCACCAGCAGAGATTGGGAGGGATTTGCCAAAAACATTCAGTACTTC.

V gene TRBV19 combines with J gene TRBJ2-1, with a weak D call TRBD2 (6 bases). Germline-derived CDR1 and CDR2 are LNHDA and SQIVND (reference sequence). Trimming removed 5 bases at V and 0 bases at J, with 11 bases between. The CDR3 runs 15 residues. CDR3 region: CASSPSGYSYNEQFF. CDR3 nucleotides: TGTGCCAGTAGTCCAAGCGGGTACTCCTACAATGAGCAGTTCTTC.

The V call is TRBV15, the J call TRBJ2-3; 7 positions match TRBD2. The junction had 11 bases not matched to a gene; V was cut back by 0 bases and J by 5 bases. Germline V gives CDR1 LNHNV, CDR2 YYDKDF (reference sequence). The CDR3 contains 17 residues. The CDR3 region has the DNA TGTGCCACCAGCAGAGATGGTGGGCGGGCGGGAGTAGATACGCAGTATTTT. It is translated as CATSRDGGRAGVDTQYF.

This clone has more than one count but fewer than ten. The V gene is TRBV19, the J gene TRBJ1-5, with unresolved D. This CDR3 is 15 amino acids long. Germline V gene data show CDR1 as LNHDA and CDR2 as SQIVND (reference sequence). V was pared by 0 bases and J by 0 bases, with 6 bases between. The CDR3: CASSIEGYSNQPQHF. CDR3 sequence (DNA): TGTGCCAGTAGTATAGAGGGCTATAGCAATCAGCCCCAGCATTTT.

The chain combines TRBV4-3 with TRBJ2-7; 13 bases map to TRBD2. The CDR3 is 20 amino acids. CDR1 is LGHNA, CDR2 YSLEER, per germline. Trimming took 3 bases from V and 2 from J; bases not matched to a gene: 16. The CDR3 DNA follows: TGCGCCAGCAGCCAGGATCCCGGGACTAGCGGGACGAACAATCCCTACGAGCAGTACTTC. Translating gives CASSQDPGTSGTNNPYEQYF.